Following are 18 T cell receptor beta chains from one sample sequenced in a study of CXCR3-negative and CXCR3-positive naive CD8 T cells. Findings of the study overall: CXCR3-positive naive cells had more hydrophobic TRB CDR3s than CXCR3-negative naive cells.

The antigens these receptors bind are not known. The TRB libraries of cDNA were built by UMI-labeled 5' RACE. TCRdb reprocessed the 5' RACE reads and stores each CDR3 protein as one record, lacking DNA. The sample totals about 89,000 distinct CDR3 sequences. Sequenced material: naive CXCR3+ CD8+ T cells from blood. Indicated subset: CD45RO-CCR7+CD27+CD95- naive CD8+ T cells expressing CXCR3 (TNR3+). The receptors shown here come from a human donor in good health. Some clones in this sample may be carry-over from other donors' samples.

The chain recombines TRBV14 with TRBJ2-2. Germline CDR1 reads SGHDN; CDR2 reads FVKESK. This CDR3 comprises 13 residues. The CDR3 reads CASSQEGTGELFF.

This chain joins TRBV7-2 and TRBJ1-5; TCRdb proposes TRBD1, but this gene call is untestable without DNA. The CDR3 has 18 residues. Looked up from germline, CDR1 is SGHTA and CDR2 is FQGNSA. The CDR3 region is CASSFGQGDFISNQPQHF.

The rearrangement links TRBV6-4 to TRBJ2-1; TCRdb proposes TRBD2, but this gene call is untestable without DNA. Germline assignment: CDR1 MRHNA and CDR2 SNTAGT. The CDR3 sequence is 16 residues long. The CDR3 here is CASSSQGSGGPDEQFF.

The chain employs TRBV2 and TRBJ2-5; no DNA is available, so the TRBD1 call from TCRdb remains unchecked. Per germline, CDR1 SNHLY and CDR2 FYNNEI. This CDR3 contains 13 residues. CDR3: CASTPNPGTLFVF.

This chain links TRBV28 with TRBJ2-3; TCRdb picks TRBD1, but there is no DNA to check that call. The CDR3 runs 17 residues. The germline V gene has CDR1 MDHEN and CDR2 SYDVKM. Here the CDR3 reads CASTLRGPKTFTDTQYF.

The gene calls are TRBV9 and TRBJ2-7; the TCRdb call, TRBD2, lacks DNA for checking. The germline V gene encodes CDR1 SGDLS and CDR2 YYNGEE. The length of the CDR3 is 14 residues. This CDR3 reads CASSVAWQGGEQYF.

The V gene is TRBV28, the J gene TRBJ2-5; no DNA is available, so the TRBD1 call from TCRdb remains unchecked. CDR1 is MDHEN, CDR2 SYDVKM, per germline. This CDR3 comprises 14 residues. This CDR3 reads CASSPGIRQETQYF. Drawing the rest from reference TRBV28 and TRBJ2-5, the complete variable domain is DVKVTQSSRYLVKRTGEKVFLECVQDMDHENMFWYRQDPGLGLRLIYFSYDVKMKEKGDIPEGYSVSREKKERFSLILESASTNQTSMYLCASSPGIRQETQYFGPGTRLLVL.

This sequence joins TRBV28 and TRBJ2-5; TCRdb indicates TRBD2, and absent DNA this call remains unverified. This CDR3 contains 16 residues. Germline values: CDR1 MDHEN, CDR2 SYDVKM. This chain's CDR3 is CASSAGLAGGQETQYF.

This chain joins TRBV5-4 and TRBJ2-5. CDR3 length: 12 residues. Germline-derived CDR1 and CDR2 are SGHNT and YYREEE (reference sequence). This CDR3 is CAGNRDQETQYF.

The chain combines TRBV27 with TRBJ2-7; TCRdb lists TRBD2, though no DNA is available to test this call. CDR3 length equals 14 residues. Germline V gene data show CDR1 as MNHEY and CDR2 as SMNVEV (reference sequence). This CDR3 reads CASSSSGGSYEQYF.

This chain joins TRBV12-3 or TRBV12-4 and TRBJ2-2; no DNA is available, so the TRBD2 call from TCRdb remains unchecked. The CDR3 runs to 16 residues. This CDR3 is CASSYPQAGGFGELFF.

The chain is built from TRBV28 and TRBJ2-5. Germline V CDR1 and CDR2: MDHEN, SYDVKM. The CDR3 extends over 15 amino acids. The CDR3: CASSFAGEYQETQYF.

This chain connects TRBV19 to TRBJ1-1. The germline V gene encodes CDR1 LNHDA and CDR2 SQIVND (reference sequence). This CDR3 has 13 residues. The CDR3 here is CASSIGLGSEAFF.

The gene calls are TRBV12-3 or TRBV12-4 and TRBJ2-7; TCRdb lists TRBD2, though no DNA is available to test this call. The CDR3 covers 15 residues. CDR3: CASSTGRGSPYEQYF.

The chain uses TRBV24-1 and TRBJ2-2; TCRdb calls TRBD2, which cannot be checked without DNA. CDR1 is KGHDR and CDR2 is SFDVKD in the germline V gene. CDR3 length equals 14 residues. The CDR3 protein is CATSTSGMVGELFF.

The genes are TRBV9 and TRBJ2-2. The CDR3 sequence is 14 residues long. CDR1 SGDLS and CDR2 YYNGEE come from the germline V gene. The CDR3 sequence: CASSVEQTVGELFF. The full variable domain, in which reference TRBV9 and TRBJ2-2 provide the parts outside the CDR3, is DSGVTQTPKHLITATGQRVTLRCSPRSGDLSVYWYQQSLDQGLQFLIQYYNGEERAKGNILERFSAQQFPDLHSELNLSSLELGDSALYFCASSVEQTVGELFFGEGSRLTVL.

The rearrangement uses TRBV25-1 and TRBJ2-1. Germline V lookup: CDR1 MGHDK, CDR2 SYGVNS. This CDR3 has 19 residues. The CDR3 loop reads CASSEYFPSSGSLYNEQFF.

CDR3 residues: CSVKDAEETQYF. J is TRBJ2-5 and V is TRBV29-1. Germline-derived CDR1 and CDR2 are SQVTM and ANQGSEA. CDR3 size: 12 residues.